A single sample gave rise to the 22 T cell receptor beta chains below, sequenced in a study of CD8 T cells in Susac syndrome. A quantity of roughly 0.5 to 1 ug RNA underwent reverse transcription using random hexamers. TCRdb re-called the immunoSEQ multiplex PCR reads through MiXCR, storing one row per CDR3 protein. The repertoire holds about 430,000 distinct CDR3 sequences, with more than 70% as singletons. Sequencing was done on a sample of CD8+ T cells from PBMCs. The receptors come from a human donor with multiple sclerosis.

This clonotype was detected only once. V usage is TRBV19 and J usage is TRBJ2-3, with a tentative D call TRBD1 (5 bases). CDR3 length: 13 amino acids. Germline assignment: CDR1 LNHDA and CDR2 SQIVND (reference sequence). V shed 3 bases and J shed 4 bases, with 8 bases lying between them. The CDR3 DNA follows: TGTGCCAGTAGTATCAGGGTTGCAGATACGCAGTATTTT. The encoded protein is CASSIRVADTQYF.

The chain couples TRBV5-1 to TRBJ1-1; D call uncertain. Germline lookup yields CDR1 SGHRS and CDR2 YFSETQ. Between the trimmed V and J ends, which lost 7 bases and 3 bases, there was a span of 13 bases. The CDR3 runs to 13 residues. CDR3 coding DNA: TGCGCCAGCTACCGGGCCGGGGACACTGAAGCTTTCTTT. Its protein is CASYRAGDTEAFF.

The V call is TRBV2, the J call TRBJ2-1; D possibly matches TRBD1 or TRBD2 (5 bases each). Germline V CDR1 and CDR2: SNHLY, FYNNEI. V shed 4 bases and J shed 8 bases, with 15 bases lying between them. The CDR3 is made up of 14 amino acids. The DNA for the CDR3 is TGTGCCAGCAGTGCGGGGCTAGCTCCGGATGAGCAGTTCTTC. Translation: CASSAGLAPDEQFF.

This clonotype was found once. The chain joins TRBV19 to TRBJ2-1, with 7 bases lining up with TRBD2. The CDR3 is 16 amino acids. Germline-derived CDR1 and CDR2 are LNHDA and SQIVND (reference sequence). V shed 0 bases, J shed 3 bases, and the junction held 5 bases outside the gene matches. CDR3 protein: CASSIDAGEDYNEQFF. The CDR3 DNA sequence: TGTGCCAGTAGTATAGACGCGGGAGAAGACTACAATGAGCAGTTCTTC.

The chain carries TRBV6-5 and TRBJ1-6; D unclear. V lost 2 bases, J lost 10 bases, and 12 bases lay in between. CDR1 and CDR2 from the germline V gene are MNHEY and SVGAGI. The CDR3 contains 14 residues. The CDR3 region has the DNA TGTGCCAGCAGTTACGAGTTGGGAAAATCACCCCTCCACTTT. Residues: CASSYELGKSPLHF.

V usage is TRBV6-5 and J usage is TRBJ2-1; 8 positions agree with TRBD2. Trimming took 6 bases from V and 7 from J; bases not matched to a gene: 8. This CDR3 is built from 14 residues. Germline V gives CDR1 MNHEY, CDR2 SVGAGI. The CDR3 is CASRPGLGLNEQFF. CDR3 DNA sequence: TGTGCCAGCAGACCGGGACTAGGCCTAAATGAGCAGTTCTTC.

The chain is built from TRBV12-3 or TRBV12-4 and TRBJ2-3, with D possibly TRBD1 on 6 matching bases. The CDR3 is 13 amino acids. Trimming cost V 6 bases and J 3 bases, with 10 bases left between them. DNA of the CDR3: TGTGCCAGCAGCCCCACAGGGACAGATACGCAGTATTTT. It specifies CASSPTGTDTQYF.

The gene calls are TRBV6-5 and TRBJ2-7, with no clear D. The CDR3 has 13 amino acids. The germline V and J ends were trimmed by 7 bases and 1 base, with 11 bases remaining between them. Germline V CDR1 and CDR2: MNHEY, SVGAGI. CDR3 nucleotides: TGTGCCAGCAACAGTCGGCCTTCCTACGAGCAGTACTTC. Protein: CASNSRPSYEQYF.

The chain joins TRBV20-1 to TRBJ2-7; the D gene is possibly TRBD1 (5 bases). The CDR3 is 14 residues long. Trimming took 4 bases from V and 0 from J, leaving 13 bases between them. Germline CDR1 and CDR2: DFQATT and SNEGSKA (reference sequence). CDR3 nucleotides: TGCAGTGCTACCGACAGTTTTAGCTCCTACGAGCAGTACTTC. The encoded protein is CSATDSFSSYEQYF.

This clonotype was observed a few times. The chain couples TRBV28 to TRBJ2-7, with TRBD1 matching over 8 bases. There are 12 residues in the CDR3. CDR1 is MDHEN, CDR2 SYDVKM, per germline. The V gene end was trimmed by 9 bases and the J gene end by 0 bases; junction bases not matched to a gene: 1. This chain's CDR3 is CASGQGSYEQYF. Here the CDR3 DNA reads TGTGCCAGTGGACAGGGCTCCTACGAGCAGTACTTC.

The rearrangement joins TRBV4-2 to TRBJ2-3; D is uncertain. In germline, CDR1 is LGHNA, CDR2 YNFKEQ. Between the trimmed V and J ends, which lost 6 bases and 4 bases, there was a span of 11 bases. This CDR3 contains 13 residues. The CDR3 region is CASSLGNPDTQYF. CDR3 bases: TGTGCCAGCAGTCTTGGGAACCCAGATACGCAGTATTTT.

This clonotype was found a few times. The J gene is TRBJ2-3, the V gene TRBV6-1; no clear D gene. The CDR3 runs to 12 residues. Germline values: CDR1 MNHNS, CDR2 SASEGT. Deletions cut 8 bases from V and 2 bases from J, with 8 bases between. The CDR3 loop is CASRIATDTQYF. CDR3 DNA sequence: TGTGCCAGCCGGATTGCCACAGATACGCAGTATTTT.

CDR3 in amino acids: CASRTSKGLPHNEQFF. The CDR3 coding sequence is TGTGCCAGCAGGACTTCAAAGGGACTTCCTCACAATGAGCAGTTCTTC. The chain uses TRBV7-2 and TRBJ2-1; tentatively, D is TRBD2 (6 bases). Germline CDR1 reads SGHTA; CDR2 reads FQGNSA. Deletions cut 6 bases from V and 5 bases from J, with 20 bases between. The CDR3 covers 16 residues.

The rearrangement uses TRBV27 and TRBJ2-1; no clear D gene. With 2 bases removed from V and 0 bases from J, the gap between germline ends came to 8 bases. CDR1 and CDR2 from the germline V gene are MNHEY and SMNVEV (reference sequence). This CDR3 region has 15 residues. The CDR3 nucleotides read TGTGCCAGCAGTTTAGCGGCTGGCTCCTACAATGAGCAGTTCTTC. Translating it yields CASSLAAGSYNEQFF.

This chain links TRBV27 with TRBJ2-5, with D perhaps matching TRBD1 (6 bases). V was clipped by 0 bases and J by 5 bases, with 19 bases between them. Germline CDR1 MNHEY, CDR2 SMNVEV (reference sequence). The CDR3 spans 17 residues. The DNA for the CDR3 is TGTGCCAGCAGTTTATCGGCAGGGGACCAAAGCGTGGAGACCCAGTACTTC. As protein: CASSLSAGDQSVETQYF.

The genes are TRBV11-2 and TRBJ2-7, with TRBD2 as a possible D gene (5 bases). From germline, CDR1 is SGHAT and CDR2 FQNNGV. Trimming removed 6 bases from V and 3 bases from J, with 9 bases in between. The CDR3 extends over 12 amino acids. This chain's CDR3 is CASSLADYEQYF. CDR3 nucleotide sequence: TGTGCCAGCAGTCTAGCCGACTACGAGCAGTACTTC. Full variable domain (rest looked up from reference TRBV11-2 and TRBJ2-7): EAGVAQSPRYKIIEKRQSVAFWCNPISGHATLYWYQQILGQGPKLLIQFQNNGVVDDSQLPKDRFSAERLKGVDSTLKIQPAKLEDSAVYLCASSLADYEQYFGPGTRLTVT.

The chain joins TRBV30 to TRBJ2-3, with D uncertain. V was clipped by 3 bases and J by 2 bases, with 12 bases between them. The germline CDR1 and CDR2 sequences are GTSNPN and SVGIG (reference sequence). CDR3 length: 14 residues. The CDR3 spells CAWRTTEITDTQYF. The CDR3 DNA sequence: TGTGCCTGGAGAACTACAGAGATCACAGATACGCAGTATTTT.

The genes are TRBV11-2 and TRBJ2-7; D is unclear. The CDR3 has 14 amino acids. V shed 4 bases and J shed 2 bases, with 12 bases lying between them. Germline V gene sequence: CDR1 SGHAT, CDR2 FQNNGV. In DNA form, the CDR3 reads TGTGCCAGCAGCTCGTGGACCGAGACCTACGAGCAGTACTTC. Its translation: CASSSWTETYEQYF.

The V and J genes are TRBV7-9 and TRBJ2-3, with 7 bases lining up with TRBD1. The V and J ends lost 3 bases and 5 bases, in that order; junction bases with no gene match: 11. CDR3 length equals 16 residues. Germline assignment: CDR1 SEHNR and CDR2 FQNEAQ (reference sequence). The CDR3 loop reads CASSFLQGNPEDTQYF. The CDR3 DNA follows: TGTGCCAGCAGCTTTTTACAGGGGAACCCCGAAGATACGCAGTATTTT.

Note on this clonotype: A junction end diverges from the germline sequence, so it may reflect a read error. This chain links TRBV6-6 with TRBJ2-7; 16 bases are a match to TRBD2. Germline CDR1 is MNHNY and CDR2 is SVGAGI (reference sequence). The CDR3 consists of 16 residues. The CDR3 here is CASSFLTGGTSGRADF. The CDR3, as DNA: TGTGCCAGCAGTTTTCTTACGGGGGGGACTAGCGGGAGGGCCGACTTC.

The V and J genes are TRBV27 and TRBJ1-2; 8 bases match TRBD1. The germline gives CDR1 MNHEY, CDR2 SMNVEV (reference sequence). This CDR3 is 15 amino acids long. V trimming: 6 bases; J trimming: 3 bases; junction bases outside the gene matches: 9. The CDR3 sequence: CASSNGPGGDYGYTF. CDR3 coding DNA: TGTGCCAGCAGCAACGGGCCAGGGGGCGACTATGGCTACACCTTC.

The chain employs TRBV4-1 and TRBJ2-3; 7 bases align to TRBD2. Germline CDR1 MGHRA, CDR2 YSYEKL. The length of the CDR3 is 16 residues. J lost 4 bases, V lost 1 base, and 8 bases had no gene match. This chain's CDR3 is CASSQGDGGISDTQYF. For the CDR3, the DNA is TGCGCCAGCAGCCAAGGGGACGGGGGGATCTCAGATACGCAGTATTTT.